The clone carrying this T cell receptor (beta chain) was picked up one time. This sample was included in a study of OX40 agonist ivuxolimab in advanced cancers. Here immunoSEQ multiplex PCR was the method, and the copy in TCRdb shows in-frame clones only, minus some. The sample holds about 21,000 clones, about 88% seen once. The CDR3 is 12 residues long. V lost 0 bases and J 5 bases, leaving 5 bases between the germline ends. Germline CDR1 is SGHDT and CDR2 is YYEEEE. The sample was CD4+ or CD8+ T cells sorted from blood, taken in a trial of the OX40 agonist ivuxolimab. The source of this sequence is an adult with an advanced solid tumor such as melanoma, head and neck, liver or kidney cancer. V gene TRBV5-6 combines with J gene TRBJ1-1; D uncertain. Written as DNA, the CDR3 is TGTGCCAGCAGCTTGGAGGCAACTGAAGCTTTCTTT. Translating it yields CASSLEATEAFF.